This T cell receptor (beta chain) was profiled in a study of graft-versus-host responses after intestinal transplantation. Across the study: Multivisceral, liver-intestinal, or isolated intestinal grafts went to recipients.

A note on this clone: Its antigen is as yet unknown.

V was shortened by 5 bases and J by 5 bases, with 15 bases between the two germline ends. CDR1 is SGHAT, CDR2 FQNNGV, per germline. CDR3 length: 14 amino acids. Using immunoSEQ multiplex PCR, the repertoire was profiled, and TCRdb retains in-frame clones only, with some absent. The top ten hold 5% to 6.5% of the sample, which has approximately 90,000 clones, around 90% seen once. The receptor comes from a human donor who received an intestinal transplant. The sequenced sample was unstimulated CD8+ T cells sorted from spleen or lymph node cells, obtained before intestinal transplant. This chain joins TRBV11-2 and TRBJ1-1; D unresolved. The CDR3 sequence: CASSLWAGATEAFF. Written as DNA, the CDR3 is TGTGCCAGCAGCCTATGGGCGGGTGCAACTGAAGCTTTCTTT. Filled out from reference TRBV11-2 and TRBJ1-1, the complete variable domain reads EAGVAQSPRYKIIEKRQSVAFWCNPISGHATLYWYQQILGQGPKLLIQFQNNGVVDDSQLPKDRFSAERLKGVDSTLKIQPAKLEDSAVYLCASSLWAGATEAFFGQGTRLTVV.